This is a list of T cell receptor beta chains from one sample in a study of TIL therapy for anti-PD-1-resistant metastatic lung cancer. The assay was immunoSEQ multiplex PCR, and TCRdb's table has in-frame clones only and misses some. In the table there are tens of thousands of clones, over 70% of which are singletons. Sequences were derived from blood, sampled at baseline. The receptors shown here come from a person aged 25 to 80 with non-small cell lung cancer. The CDR3 runs from the conserved cysteine through the conserved F or W. Fields, in order: clone size, J gene, V gene, D gene, CDR3 DNA, CDR3 protein. The D gene is left open where the match is weak. Rows may omit the clone size; those that give it use once, few, many or a size class.

.,TRBJ2-5,TRBV9,.,TGTGCCAGCAGCTGGGACCTACAAGAGACCCAGTACTTC,CASSWDLQETQYF
.,TRBJ2-2,TRBV28,TRBD1,TGTGCCAGCAGGACGGGACAGACCAACACCGGGGAGCTGTTTTTT,CASRTGQTNTGELFF
.,TRBJ1-1,TRBV5-1,.,TGCGCCAGCAGCTTGGGTCCGGGGCGGGACACTGAAGCTTTCTTT,CASSLGPGRDTEAFF
.,TRBJ2-7,TRBV10-1,.,TGCGCCAGCACCCCAAAGGGGGAGGCCGAGCAGTACTTC,CASTPKGEAEQYF
.,TRBJ2-3,TRBV29-1,TRBD2,TGCAGCGTTGACCCTAGCGGGGGGCTGGGCACAGATACGCAGTATTTT,CSVDPSGGLGTDTQYF
.,TRBJ1-1,TRBV9,.,TGTGCCAGCAGCCCCCCCCATGGGGTATCGGAAGCTTTCTTT,CASSPPHGVSEAFF
.,TRBJ2-1,TRBV20-1,.,TGCAGTGCTAGGAGGTCTTTTGAGCAGTTCTTC,CSARRSFEQFF
once,TRBJ2-5,TRBV5-4,.,TGTGCCAGCAGCTTTAAGGGGCTAGAGACCCAGTACTTC,CASSFKGLETQYF
once,TRBJ1-2,TRBV9,.,TGTGCCAGCAGCGTAGGAAAAGACTACTATGGCTACACCTTC,CASSVGKDYYGYTF
few,TRBJ1-5,TRBV27,.,TGTGCCAGCAGTTTCCTTAGCGGGAGCAATCAGCCCCAGCATTTT,CASSFLSGSNQPQHF
.,TRBJ2-7,TRBV7-9,.,TGTGCCAGCAGCCCTTCCTACGAGCAGTACTTC,CASSPSYEQYF
.,TRBJ2-3,TRBV2,.,TGTGCCAGCAGCCGAACAGGACCCAGCACAGATACGCAGTATTTT,CASSRTGPSTDTQYF
.,TRBJ1-3,TRBV19,.,TGTGCCAGTAGGCCAATCGGACCGTTCTCTGGAAACACCATATATTTT,CASRPIGPFSGNTIYF
.,TRBJ2-7,TRBV10-3,.,TGTGCCATCAGTGATCCCCCCAGCGGCTTCTCCTACGAGCAGTACTTC,CAISDPPSGFSYEQYF
.,TRBJ1-6,TRBV19,.,TGTGCCAGTAGTATGAGAGGTTACGGTGGTTCACCCCTCCACTTT,CASSMRGYGGSPLHF
.,TRBJ2-7,TRBV28,.,TGTGCCAGCAGTTCCAGTTTTGTGAAAGGGGGGCTACTCCGGGCCTACGAGCAGTACTTC,CASSSSFVKGGLLRAYEQYF
once,TRBJ1-3,TRBV9,.,TGTGCCAGCAGCGGACGGTCCCGTCGAGGGGGAAACACCATATATTTT,CASSGRSRRGGNTIYF
.,TRBJ2-1,TRBV28,TRBD1,TGTGCCAGCAGTTTCAGGGTCGCAGGGGGCCCCTCTAATGAGCAGTTCTTC,CASSFRVAGGPSNEQFF
.,TRBJ1-6,TRBV28,.,TGTGCCGCACAGAGCTCCTATAATTCACCCCTCCACTTT,CAAQSSYNSPLHF
few,TRBJ2-2,TRBV15,TRBD2,TGTGCCACCAGCAGTCCTACTAGCGGGAACACCGGGGAGCTGTTTTTT,CATSSPTSGNTGELFF
.,TRBJ2-5,TRBV12-5,.,TGTGCTAGTGGTCAGGGTTTCAAGACCCAGTACTTC,CASGQGFKTQYF
.,TRBJ2-1,TRBV28,.,TGTGCCAGCAGCAAGGCTCATGGGGGGCCCTACAATGAGCAGTTCTTC,CASSKAHGGPYNEQFF
.,TRBJ2-3,TRBV5-8,.,TGTGCCAGCAGCTCAGGACGAGGTCTTGTAGATACGCAGTATTTT,CASSSGRGLVDTQYF
.,TRBJ2-3,TRBV2,TRBD1,TGTGCCAGCAGTTGGGGACAGGGCCCCTTGTATTTT,CASSWGQGPLYF
few,TRBJ2-7,TRBV28,.,TGTGCCAGCAGTCTCACGTGGGGCGAGCAGTACTTC,CASSLTWGEQYF
.,TRBJ2-1,TRBV5-1,TRBD2,TGCGCCACCTCCGGGGGGGCTTCCTACAATGAGCAGTTCTTC,CATSGGASYNEQFF
.,TRBJ2-3,TRBV11-3,.,TGTGCCAGCGGTCTCGGGGCAGATACGCAGTATTTT,CASGLGADTQYF
.,TRBJ1-4,TRBV19,TRBD1,TGTGCCAGTAGTACCGGGACAGGAACTAATGAAAAACTGTTTTTT,CASSTGTGTNEKLFF
.,TRBJ1-1,TRBV6-1,TRBD1,TGTGCCAGCAGCGCCAAGACAGGGATTAACACTGAAGCTTTCTTT,CASSAKTGINTEAFF
few,TRBJ2-3,TRBV10-3,TRBD2,TGTGCCATCGAGGCGGGGGTTAAAAACACAGATACGCAGTATTTT,CAIEAGVKNTDTQYF
.,TRBJ1-1,TRBV4-2,TRBD1,TGTGCCAGCAGCCCCGGACAGGGGGCGGGAATGAACACTGAAGCTTTCTTT,CASSPGQGAGMNTEAFF
.,TRBJ2-7,TRBV10-1,.,TGCGCCAGCAGTGAGTCAAACAGTTACGAGCAGTACTTC,CASSESNSYEQYF
.,TRBJ2-7,TRBV30,.,TGTGCCTGGACGTCCCCGGGACTGTCAAATACAGCCTACGAGCAGTACTTC,CAWTSPGLSNTAYEQYF
.,TRBJ2-5,TRBV6-1,.,TGTGCCAGCAGTGAAGCTGGCGGTAGGCAGACCCAGTACTTC,CASSEAGGRQTQYF
.,TRBJ2-7,TRBV6-4,TRBD1,TGTGCCAGCAGTGCCCACCCGGGACAGGGGTACGAGCAGTACTTC,CASSAHPGQGYEQYF
.,TRBJ1-5,TRBV7-9,.,TGTGCCAGCAGCTTTGAAAGACAGCCCCAGCATTTT,CASSFERQPQHF
.,TRBJ2-3,TRBV18,TRBD2,TGTGCCAGCTCACCAGTAGCGGGGGGGCCAACAGATACGCAGTATTTT,CASSPVAGGPTDTQYF
once,TRBJ2-3,TRBV5-1,.,TGCGCCAGCAGCATTAGGGGAGATGGGCCCACAGATACGCAGTATTTT,CASSIRGDGPTDTQYF
.,TRBJ2-7,TRBV6-1,.,TGTGCCAGCAGTGGGATTAAAATTTACGAGCAGTACTTC,CASSGIKIYEQYF
.,TRBJ1-1,TRBV18,TRBD1,TGTGCCAGCTCACCGATCAAGGGGGCGGCGGGCACTGAAGCTTTCTTT,CASSPIKGAAGTEAFF